These T cell receptor beta chains were read from a single sample in a study of blood T cell repertoires in COVID-19. Some clones are missing from TCRdb's copy, which holds only in-frame ones; the method was immunoSEQ multiplex PCR. Of 130,000 or so clones listed, roughly 80% were seen once; the top ten hold around 2.7%. Sequenced material: peripheral blood. These receptors were taken from a woman aged 80 or over with acute or convalescent COVID-19. Each CDR3 is given with its conserved first and last residue. The D gene is left open where the match is weak. Clone sizes are given selectively: once, few, many, or a class where the clone is expanded.

size,J,V,D,DNA,CDR3
once,TRBJ1-3,TRBV18,TRBD1,TGTGCCAGCTCACCTGACAGGGGTACTGGAAACACCATATATTTT,CASSPDRGTGNTIYF
few,TRBJ1-4,TRBV5-1,TRBD1,TGCGCCAGCAGCTTGGGCACGAGGACAGGGATTGAAAAACTGTTTTTT,CASSLGTRTGIEKLFF
NA,TRBJ1-2,TRBV3-1/TRBV3-2,TRBD1,TGTGCCAGCAGCCAAGATACTTTGAGACAGGGGGGTGGCTACACCTTC,CASSQDTLRQGGGYTF
NA,TRBJ2-5,TRBV9,NA,TGTGCCAGCAGCGTCCACCCTCTAGTGGGCCAAGAGACCCAGTACTTC,CASSVHPLVGQETQYF
NA,TRBJ2-1,TRBV4-3,TRBD2,TGCGCCAGCAGCCAAGCCATAGCGGGGGGTTATTACAATGAGCAGTTCTTC,CASSQAIAGGYYNEQFF
NA,TRBJ1-3,TRBV28,NA,TGTGCCAGCAGTTTCCGTACTCGGGGTAGAAACACCATATATTTT,CASSFRTRGRNTIYF
once,TRBJ2-2,TRBV5-1,TRBD2,TGCGCCAGCAGAACGGGACTAGCGGGTTTCACCGGGGAGCTGTTTTTT,CASRTGLAGFTGELFF
NA,TRBJ2-1,TRBV7-9,TRBD2,TGTGCCAGCAGCTTAGCCTCGACTAGCGGGGGGGCCGATGAGCAGTTCTTC,CASSLASTSGGADEQFF
NA,TRBJ2-2,TRBV2,TRBD2,TGTGCCAGCAAACAAAGCGGGGCGAACACCGGGGAGCTGTTTTTT,CASKQSGANTGELFF
NA,TRBJ2-5,TRBV9,NA,TGTGCCAGCAGCGAGCCCAGGGAGACCCAGTACTTC,CASSEPRETQYF
once,TRBJ2-2,TRBV19,TRBD1,TGTGCCAGTAGTATGGACAGGGAGAACACCGGGGAGCTGTTTTTT,CASSMDRENTGELFF
NA,TRBJ2-7,TRBV2,NA,TGTGCCAGCACCTGGGACACAAAAGTTAACGAGCAGTACTTC,CASTWDTKVNEQYF
NA,TRBJ1-1,TRBV10-3,NA,TGTGCCATCAGTGATGGTAGAGCTGAGAGGGCTGAAGCTTTCTTT,CAISDGRAERAEAFF
NA,TRBJ1-2,TRBV6-5,NA,TGTGCCAGCAGGGGCGAGGGCCACTATGGCTACACCTTC,CASRGEGHYGYTF
NA,TRBJ2-5,TRBV7-8,NA,TGTGCCAGCAGCTTAGTTCGCCAGGGCAGTGGAGAGACCCAGTACTTC,CASSLVRQGSGETQYF
NA,TRBJ2-7,TRBV30,NA,TGTGCCTGGAGCCTACTAGCCCTTCCCGGGGAGAAGCAGTACTTC,CAWSLLALPGEKQYF
once,TRBJ1-3,TRBV6-7,NA,TGTGCCAGCAGTACCGGATTGGAAAGGACTAGGGGAAACACCATATATTTT,CASSTGLERTRGNTIYF
NA,TRBJ1-5,TRBV5-6,NA,TGTGCCAGCAGCGCCGGACAGATCAATCAGCCCCAGCATTTT,CASSAGQINQPQHF
NA,TRBJ1-2,TRBV19,NA,TGTGCCAGTAATTGGGGGGACTATGGCTACACCTTC,CASNWGDYGYTF
once,TRBJ1-1,TRBV18,TRBD1,TGTGCCAGCGACAGGGGAAACACTGAAGCTTTCTTT,CASDRGNTEAFF
NA,TRBJ1-5,TRBV6-5,TRBD1,TGTGCCAGCAGTCGCAGGGGGCCTGTTCAGCCCCAGCATTTT,CASSRRGPVQPQHF
NA,TRBJ1-2,TRBV7-8,NA,TGTGCCAGCAGCTTAGCTGAGGCGCCAGGGATTCCATATGGCTACACCTTC,CASSLAEAPGIPYGYTF
NA,TRBJ2-3,TRBV7-2,NA,TGTGCCAGCAGCCTAAGGAGGGGAGGATCAGATACGCAGTATTTT,CASSLRRGGSDTQYF
NA,TRBJ1-1,TRBV5-6,NA,TGTGCCAGCAGACGTCGTCGGGGGGGAGCTTTCTTT,CASRRRRGGAFF
NA,TRBJ1-1,TRBV4-2,TRBD1,TGTGCCAGCAGCCTAGACGGACAGGCACGGACTGAAGCTTTCTTT,CASSLDGQARTEAFF
NA,TRBJ1-5,TRBV4-1,NA,TGCGCCAGCAAGGCGACGGGGGGGTTAGGCAATCAGCCCCAGCATTTT,CASKATGGLGNQPQHF
NA,TRBJ1-5,TRBV6-5,NA,TGTGCCAGCACTTCAGGCCACAATCAGCCCCAGCATTTT,CASTSGHNQPQHF
NA,TRBJ2-1,TRBV19,TRBD2,TGTGCCAGTAGACCTAGCGGTAGCTCCTACAATGAGCAGTTCTTC,CASRPSGSSYNEQFF
NA,TRBJ2-5,TRBV6-5,NA,TGTGCCAGCGGAATGAGGCAAGAGACCCAGTACTTC,CASGMRQETQYF
few,TRBJ1-6,TRBV5-1,TRBD1,TGCGCCAGCAGCTTGGAGGGGGACAGGGGTGCACCCCTCCACTTT,CASSLEGDRGAPLHF
NA,TRBJ1-2,TRBV9,TRBD1,TGTGCCAGCAGCGTAGAGGACAGGGGCCGCGGCTACACCTTC,CASSVEDRGRGYTF
NA,TRBJ1-1,TRBV12-3/TRBV12-4,NA,TGTGCCAGCAGCTTGATAGCGAACACTGAAGCTTTCTTT,CASSLIANTEAFF
NA,TRBJ2-5,TRBV20-1,TRBD1,TGCAGTGCTAGGACAGGGGAGACCCAGTACTTC,CSARTGETQYF
few,TRBJ2-7,TRBV19,TRBD2,TGTGCCAGTAGCTATAGTGGCGGGGGGATCTCCTACGAGCAGTACTTC,CASSYSGGGISYEQYF
NA,TRBJ2-3,TRBV4-1,TRBD2,TGCGCCAGCAGCCAAGAGATCGCTAGCGGGGGCCCCACAGATACGCAGTATTTT,CASSQEIASGGPTDTQYF
NA,TRBJ2-7,TRBV7-9,NA,TGTGCCAGCAGCTTGACAATCGAAGCCTACGAGCAGTACTTC,CASSLTIEAYEQYF
NA,TRBJ1-4,TRBV18,NA,TGTGCCAGCTCACGGATTGGAGGGCTGATGATTAATGAAAAACTGTTTTTT,CASSRIGGLMINEKLFF
NA,TRBJ1-5,TRBV7-9,NA,TGTGCCAGCACCCTACACGGACAGCAGCCCCAGCATTTT,CASTLHGQQPQHF
NA,TRBJ2-2,TRBV5-1,TRBD2,TGCGCCAGCAGCTTCGTGACTAGCGGTAGGAACACCGGGGAGCTGTTTTTT,CASSFVTSGRNTGELFF
NA,TRBJ1-2,TRBV7-8,NA,TGTGCCAGCAGAAAACGGGGGAGCTATGGCTACACCTTC,CASRKRGSYGYTF
NA,TRBJ2-2,TRBV6-2/TRBV6-3,TRBD2,TGTGCCAGCAGTTACCGAGCGGGGGGGCCGCGGACCGGGGAGCTGTTTTTT,CASSYRAGGPRTGELFF
NA,TRBJ2-3,TRBV6-2/TRBV6-3,NA,TGTGCCAGCAGTTACGATGAATCAGGGATCAACACAGATACGCAGTATTTT,CASSYDESGINTDTQYF
NA,TRBJ2-7,TRBV30,TRBD2,TGTGCCTGGAGTGTAAGGCGGGGGAACGAGCAGTACTTC,CAWSVRRGNEQYF
NA,TRBJ1-2,TRBV15,TRBD1,TGTGCCACCAGCAGAGATGCCAGGGGGGTCTATGGCTACACCTTC,CATSRDARGVYGYTF
NA,TRBJ2-1,TRBV5-4,TRBD2,TGTGCCAGCAGTGGCGGGGGGGCAGTAACCTACAATGAGCAGTTCTTC,CASSGGGAVTYNEQFF
many,TRBJ1-2,TRBV19,NA,TGTGCCAGTAGTAGTTCCAACTACTATGGCTACACCTTC,CASSSSNYYGYTF
few,TRBJ1-2,TRBV7-9,TRBD1,TGTGCCAGCAGCCCCGGACAGGGAGAAGGAGGCTACACCTTC,CASSPGQGEGGYTF
once,TRBJ2-4,TRBV19,TRBD1,TGTGCCAGTAGTATCCCCCGACAGGGGGCCAAAAACATTCAGTACTTC,CASSIPRQGAKNIQYF
NA,TRBJ2-4,TRBV20-1,TRBD2,TGCAGTGCTAGTTCGGGGGGTAGAAACATTCAGTACTTC,CSASSGGRNIQYF
NA,TRBJ1-5,TRBV21-1,NA,TGTGCCAGCAGCAAAGGCGGAAGGAACAATCAGCCCCAGCATTTT,CASSKGGRNNQPQHF
NA,TRBJ2-5,TRBV2,TRBD2,TGTGCCAGCAGCCCACTAGCGGGGGGGCCAGGGTCCCAGTACTTC,CASSPLAGGPGSQYF
NA,TRBJ2-1,TRBV5-1,NA,TGCGCCAGCAGCTTGAGGAGACAGGACCACAATGAGCAGTTCTTC,CASSLRRQDHNEQFF
NA,TRBJ2-7,TRBV30,TRBD1,TGTGCCTGGAGTGTCGACAGGGGGAGTGAGCAGTACTTC,CAWSVDRGSEQYF
NA,TRBJ1-2,TRBV6-2/TRBV6-3,NA,TGTGCCAGCAGTTCTAACTACTATGGCTACACCTTC,CASSSNYYGYTF
NA,TRBJ1-6,TRBV4-3,TRBD1,TGCGCCAGCAGCCAAGATGAGACAGGGGCCTATTCACCCCTCCACTTT,CASSQDETGAYSPLHF
NA,TRBJ2-7,TRBV18,TRBD1,TGTGCCAGCTCACCAGGACAGGGGGGTTCCTACGAGCAGTACTTC,CASSPGQGGSYEQYF
few,TRBJ1-1,TRBV10-3,NA,TGTGCCATCAGTGGAAAGGACACCAACACTGAAGCTTTCTTT,CAISGKDTNTEAFF